Described below is a single T cell receptor (beta chain) sequence and its context. This specimen belongs to a study of technical replicates of blood from a handful of donors. The CDR3 contains 14 residues. Germline V CDR1 and CDR2: MNHNY, SVGAGI (reference sequence). J lost 3 bases, V lost 5 bases, and 6 bases had no gene match. Sequencing was performed with immunoSEQ multiplex PCR; in TCRdb, only in-frame clones are kept and a portion is missing. The table lists about 66,000 clones, about 90% of them singletons. The sample consisted of T cells isolated from PBMCs. This receptor was taken from a human donor in good health. The chain uses TRBV6-6 and TRBJ1-2, with 7 positions matching TRBD1. The CDR3 nucleotides read TGTGCCAGCAGTGTCTCTACAGGGGACTATGGCTACACCTTC. Translated, it gives CASSVSTGDYGYTF.